Each of the 22 T cell receptor beta chains below was sequenced from the same sample in a study of blood T cell repertoires in COVID-19. Assay: immunoSEQ multiplex PCR; the TCRdb copy retains only in-frame clones and omits some. The sample records fewer than 250,000 clones, around 86% being singletons. Sequencing used PBMCs or T cells enriched from blood (not recorded which). All receptors come from a woman between 40 and 55 years old with acute COVID-19.

This clone has just one count. This rearrangement joins TRBV9 to TRBJ1-6; 8 bases line up with TRBD1. V lost 2 bases, J lost 6 bases, and 4 bases stayed unmatched. The CDR3 is made up of 15 amino acids. Germline V lookup: CDR1 SGDLS, CDR2 YYNGEE. The CDR3 coding sequence is TGTGCCAGCAGCGTGGGGGGGACAGGTAATTCACCCCTCCACTTT. Translating it yields CASSVGGTGNSPLHF. Combining the CDR3 with reference TRBV9 and TRBJ1-6 gives the whole variable domain DSGVTQTPKHLITATGQRVTLRCSPRSGDLSVYWYQQSLDQGLQFLIQYYNGEERAKGNILERFSAQQFPDLHSELNLSSLELGDSALYFCASSVGGTGNSPLHFGNGTRLTVT.

This rearrangement joins TRBV7-8 to TRBJ2-1; 7 bases align to TRBD1. V shed 5 bases, J shed 5 bases, and the junction held 6 bases outside the gene matches. Germline V lookup: CDR1 SGHVS, CDR2 FQNEAQ. The CDR3 has 14 amino acids. CDR3 nucleotide sequence: TGTGCCAGCAGCCTGACAGGGATTGACAATGAGCAGTTCTTC. Its protein is CASSLTGIDNEQFF.

The chain has TRBV9 and TRBJ2-1; 7 nucleotides align to TRBD2. From germline, CDR1 is SGDLS and CDR2 YYNGEE. The CDR3 extends over 14 amino acids. Unmatched junction bases numbered 4, after V lost 3 bases and J lost 4 bases. CDR3 sequence reads: CASSGGGIYNEQFF. CDR3 coding DNA: TGTGCCAGCAGCGGGGGAGGGATTTACAATGAGCAGTTCTTC. Filled out from reference TRBV9 and TRBJ2-1, the complete variable domain reads DSGVTQTPKHLITATGQRVTLRCSPRSGDLSVYWYQQSLDQGLQFLIQYYNGEERAKGNILERFSAQQFPDLHSELNLSSLELGDSALYFCASSGGGIYNEQFFGPGTRLTVL.

The chain is built from TRBV11-2 and TRBJ2-3, with 8 bases lining up with TRBD2. This CDR3 has 15 residues. V shed 4 bases, J shed 1 base, and the junction held 4 bases outside the gene matches. Germline V CDR1 and CDR2: SGHAT, FQNNGV. The CDR3 DNA reads TGTGCCAGCAGCTGGAGCGGGAGTGGCACAGATACGCAGTATTTT. As protein: CASSWSGSGTDTQYF.

The chain couples TRBV5-3 to TRBJ2-2, with 8 bases matching TRBD1. TRBV5-3 is an ORF for which the function is uncertain. The CDR3 has 16 residues. Trimming took 0 bases from V and 2 from J; bases not matched to a gene: 3. CDR3 nucleotide sequence: TGTGCCAGAAGCTTGGTAGGACAGGGAAACACCGGGGAGCTGTTTTTT. Protein sequence: CARSLVGQGNTGELFF.

This clone was seen only a few times. The V and J genes are TRBV9 and TRBJ1-1; 7 bases fit TRBD1. With 5 bases clipped from V and 1 base from J, the junction kept 5 bases outside the gene matches. The CDR3 covers 14 residues. Germline CDR1 is SGDLS and CDR2 is YYNGEE. The CDR3 here is CASRPGQTNTEAFF. In nucleotides, the CDR3 is TGTGCCAGCAGGCCGGGACAGACGAACACTGAAGCTTTCTTT.

The genes are TRBV7-3 and TRBJ2-3; 7 bases align to TRBD1. This CDR3 region has 14 residues. Germline CDR1 SGHTA, CDR2 FQGTGA. Trimming took 7 bases from V and 3 from J; bases not matched to a gene: 7. In DNA, the CDR3 is TGTGCCAGCAACTTGACAGGGCGGACAGATACGCAGTATTTT. Its translation: CASNLTGRTDTQYF.

CDR3: CASSLTSGSSEQYF. The CDR3 coding sequence is TGCGCCAGCAGCTTGACTAGCGGGAGCTCCGAGCAGTACTTC. The chain couples TRBV5-1 to TRBJ2-7; 11 bases are a match to TRBD2. Germline CDR1 reads SGHRS; CDR2 reads YFSETQ. The V and J ends lost 1 base and 6 bases, in that order; junction bases with no gene match: 3. CDR3 length: 14 residues.

J is TRBJ2-2 and V is TRBV5-1; tentatively, D is TRBD1 (6 bases). V shed 3 bases and J shed 1 base, with 10 bases lying between them. The CDR3 covers 15 residues. The germline gives CDR1 SGHRS, CDR2 YFSETQ. The CDR3 protein is CASSYRAENTGELFF. CDR3 coding DNA: TGCGCCAGCAGCTACAGGGCGGAGAACACCGGGGAGCTGTTTTTT.

This chain uses TRBV6-2 or TRBV6-3 with TRBJ2-7; 9 bases fit TRBD1. Germline CDR1 and CDR2: MNHEY and SVGEGT. The CDR3 extends over 14 amino acids. V shed 5 bases, J shed 2 bases, and the junction held 4 bases outside the gene matches. The CDR3 DNA sequence: TGTGCCAGCAGTCCGACAGGGGGAACCTACGAGCAGTACTTC. It yields the protein CASSPTGGTYEQYF.

This clone was seen at least ten times. The genes are TRBV18 and TRBJ1-5; tentatively, D is TRBD1 (6 bases). CDR1 is KGHSH and CDR2 is LQKENI in the germline V gene. The CDR3 is 14 residues long. The V gene lost 3 bases and the J gene lost 6 bases, with 12 bases spanning the gap. The CDR3 reads CASSPRTEGQPQHF. The DNA of the CDR3 is TGTGCCAGCTCACCGAGGACAGAAGGTCAGCCCCAGCATTTT.

The chain's CDR3 is CASPPVDSPLHF. In DNA form, the CDR3 reads TGTGCCAGCCCCCCAGTGGATTCACCCCTCCACTTT. This sequence joins TRBV21-1 and TRBJ1-6; the listed D gene, TRBD1, was not tested against the DNA. TRBV21-1 has pseudogene status. This CDR3 comprises 12 residues.

The chain joins TRBV27 to TRBJ1-4; perhaps TRBD1 as D (5 bases). With 2 bases removed from V and 11 bases from J, the gap between germline ends came to 21 bases. The V gene's germline CDR1 is MNHEY and CDR2 SMNVEV (reference sequence). CDR3 size: 16 residues. The CDR3 here is CASSLVNTSFGGKLFF. The CDR3 coding sequence is TGTGCCAGCAGTTTAGTCAACACGTCTTTCGGGGGGAAACTGTTTTTT.

The chain combines TRBV5-1 with TRBJ1-2; D unclear. This CDR3 comprises 13 residues. Trimming stripped 0 bases from V and 3 bases from J, with 6 bases between. Germline V gives CDR1 SGHRS, CDR2 YFSETQ. CDR3 sequence: CASSLDTHYGYTF. The CDR3 nucleotides are TGCGCCAGCAGCTTGGACACCCACTATGGCTACACCTTC.

This chain joins TRBV9 and TRBJ1-2; no firm D call. This CDR3 is built from 12 residues. Germline V CDR1 and CDR2: SGDLS, YYNGEE. The V and J ends lost 4 bases and 5 bases respectively, with 9 bases between them. In nucleotides, the CDR3 is TGTGCCAGCAGCACCCAGGCTTATGGCTACACCTTC. Protein: CASSTQAYGYTF.

The chain carries TRBV28 and TRBJ2-1; a weak D match, TRBD2 (5 bases). The ends were cut back, 3 bases at V and 3 bases at J, with 12 bases in the middle. This CDR3 comprises 15 residues. Germline V gene data show CDR1 as MDHEN and CDR2 as SYDVKM. The DNA of the CDR3 is TGTGCCAGCAGTTTGAGGGTCGGCCGCTACAATGAGCAGTTCTTC. Translating gives CASSLRVGRYNEQFF. The variable domain in full, completed from reference TRBV28 and TRBJ2-1, reads DVKVTQSSRYLVKRTGEKVFLECVQDMDHENMFWYRQDPGLGLRLIYFSYDVKMKEKGDIPEGYSVSREKKERFSLILESASTNQTSMYLCASSLRVGRYNEQFFGPGTRLTVL.

The chain joins TRBV11-1 to TRBJ2-1; 7 positions agree with TRBD2. V gave up 4 bases and J gave up 2 bases; unmatched junction bases: 2. The CDR3 extends over 14 amino acids. Germline CDR1 is SGHAT and CDR2 is FQDESV (reference sequence). The CDR3: CASSSGGPYNEQFF. The CDR3 DNA sequence: TGTGCCAGCAGCTCGGGGGGTCCCTACAATGAGCAGTTCTTC.

The chain links TRBV27 to TRBJ2-2; possible D gene TRBD1, 6 bases. Germline lookup yields CDR1 MNHEY and CDR2 SMNVEV (reference sequence). The CDR3 is 13 amino acids. With 7 bases removed from V and 7 bases from J, the gap between germline ends came to 13 bases. The CDR3 reads CASINRAGGELFF. As DNA, the CDR3 is TGTGCCAGCATTAACAGGGCGGGCGGGGAGCTGTTTTTT.

This chain joins TRBV5-1 and TRBJ2-1; 8 nucleotides match TRBD2. CDR3 length equals 15 residues. Per germline, CDR1 SGHRS and CDR2 YFSETQ. V was pared by 2 bases and J by 10 bases, with 11 bases of the junction left unmatched. The CDR3 bases are TGCGCCAGCAGCTTTACTAGCGGCCGACTAGGGGAGCAGTTCTTC. It codes for CASSFTSGRLGEQFF. Combining the CDR3 with reference TRBV5-1 and TRBJ2-1 gives the whole variable domain KAGVTQTPRYLIKTRGQQVTLSCSPISGHRSVSWYQQTPGQGLQFLFEYFSETQRNKGNFPGRFSGRQFSNSRSEMNVSTLELGDSALYLCASSFTSGRLGEQFFGPGTRLTVL.

The chain employs TRBV19 and TRBJ2-1; possibly TRBD2 for D (5 bases). Trimming pared 0 bases from V and 8 bases from J, leaving 17 bases between. The CDR3 runs to 16 residues. CDR1 is LNHDA and CDR2 is SQIVND in the germline V gene (reference sequence). The CDR3 DNA is TGTGCCAGTAGTATAGATGGGTTTCGGAGGTCCGATGAGCAGTTCTTC. The encoded protein is CASSIDGFRRSDEQFF.

V gene TRBV18 combines with J gene TRBJ2-7, with 8 bases fitting TRBD2. Germline V lookup: CDR1 KGHSH, CDR2 LQKENI. After removal of 3 bases from V and 2 bases from J, the junction contained 0 bases not matched to a gene. The CDR3 totals 13 residues. DNA for the CDR3: TGTGCCAGCTCACCGACTAGCGCCTACGAGCAGTACTTC. Residues: CASSPTSAYEQYF.

This chain joins TRBV3-1 (or the pseudogene TRBV3-2) and TRBJ2-1; 7 bases agree with TRBD1. The V and J ends lost 4 bases and 3 bases, in that order; junction bases with no gene match: 6. Germline V gives CDR1 LGHDT, CDR2 YNNKEL (reference sequence). The CDR3 covers 15 residues. The CDR3 region has the DNA TGTGCCAGCAGCCCACGGCAGGGGGACTACAATGAGCAGTTCTTC. Its translation: CASSPRQGDYNEQFF.